This T cell receptor (beta chain) was obtained from a study of regulatory T cells in long-lasting Graves disease. Points from the study as a whole: The sample size was small, and this may have reduced accuracy. Persistent disease was characterized by preferential usage of TRBV28, TRBJ1-2 and TRBJ2-5. Analysis covered peripheral blood alone, not thyroid tissue.

Specified time point: persistent/refractory GD, antithyroid drugs over 5 years with positive TRAb. Construction of the TCR library relied on RNA isolated from PBMCs. CDR3 regions were amplified by Arm-PCR using iRepertoire HTBI primers to build TCR beta libraries. Each CDR3 protein is one row after TCRdb ran MiXCR on the multiplex PCR reads. Of fewer than 400,000 distinct CDR3 sequences in the sample, about 20% were seen once. This clonotype was seen more than once but under ten times. The antigen is unknown. With 6 bases removed from V and 2 bases from J, the gap between germline ends came to 22 bases. The CDR3 has 17 amino acids.

The sample here was peripheral blood mononuclear cells (PBMCs), taken when the disease was refractory, from a patient treated with antithyroid drugs. The clonotype comes from a female donor with Graves disease. This sequence joins TRBV12-3 or TRBV12-4 and TRBJ1-2; possible D gene TRBD1, 5 bases. The CDR3 loop reads CASSGTGLGGENYGYTF. In DNA, the CDR3 is TGTGCCAGCAGCGGAACCGGGCTCGGAGGGGAAAACTATGGCTACACCTTC.